A single sample is the source of the 30 T cell receptor beta chains below, sequenced in a study of shared clonotypes between healthy human individuals. Produced via immunoSEQ multiplex PCR; TCRdb's table is partial and in-frame only. The sample comprises some 2.1 million clones, 85% to 95% of which are singletons, and about 1.1% rests with the top ten. The naive CD8 population came from CD45RO-negative cells selected for CCR7, without terminally differentiated effector memory CD45RA+ cells. Specimen: naive CD8+ T cells sorted from blood. The receptors were sampled from a man aged 18 to 29 in good health.

The chain employs TRBV27 and TRBJ2-3; 8 nucleotides align to TRBD1. The CDR3 contains 17 residues. CDR1 and CDR2 from the germline V gene are MNHEY and SMNVEV (reference sequence). With V trimmed by 4 bases and J by 1 base, 10 bases remained unmatched. CDR3 residues: CASSSQGALGGTDTQYF. The CDR3 nucleotides read TGTGCCAGCAGTTCCCAGGGGGCGTTAGGCGGCACAGATACGCAGTATTTT.

The rearrangement uses TRBV7-9 and TRBJ2-4, with a weak D call TRBD1 (5 bases). V shed 5 bases and J shed 0 bases, with 14 bases lying between them. The CDR3 runs 16 residues. The germline V gene encodes CDR1 SEHNR and CDR2 FQNEAQ (reference sequence). DNA of the CDR3: TGTGCCAGCAGCCTCGACAGCTATTCAGCCAAAAACATTCAGTACTTC. Translation: CASSLDSYSAKNIQYF.

V and J are TRBV2 and TRBJ2-5, with D perhaps matching TRBD1 (5 bases). CDR1 is SNHLY and CDR2 is FYNNEI in the germline V gene. The CDR3 covers 15 residues. The germline V and J ends were trimmed by 2 bases and 0 bases, with 10 bases remaining between them. As DNA, the CDR3 is TGTGCCAGCAGTGAACCCACAGGCTACCAAGAGACCCAGTACTTC. This codes for CASSEPTGYQETQYF. Full variable domain (missing parts from reference TRBV2 and TRBJ2-5): EPEVTQTPSHQVTQMGQEVILRCVPISNHLYFYWYRQILGQKVEFLVSFYNNEISEKSEIFDDQFSVERPDGSNFTLKIRSTKLEDSAMYFCASSEPTGYQETQYFGPGTRLLVL.

This clone was seen once. Distinct nucleotide sequences in the sample also encode this CDR3. The rearrangement joins TRBV6-6 to TRBJ1-5, with TRBD1 as a possible D gene (6 bases). Germline-derived CDR1 and CDR2 are MNHNY and SVGAGI (reference sequence). This CDR3 comprises 14 residues. V lost 0 bases and J 5 bases, leaving 8 bases between the germline ends. The CDR3 coding sequence is TGTGCCAGCAGTTACTCCGAGGGGGATCAGCCCCAGCATTTT. This gives the protein CASSYSEGDQPQHF.

This sequence joins TRBV13 and TRBJ2-5; TRBD1 agrees at 9 bases. The CDR3 totals 14 residues. Unmatched junction bases numbered 4, after V lost 3 bases and J lost 5 bases. CDR1 is PRHDT, CDR2 FYEKMQ, per germline (reference sequence). CDR3 in amino acids: CASSFRDREETQYF. CDR3 DNA sequence: TGTGCCAGCAGCTTCCGGGACAGGGAGGAGACCCAGTACTTC.

This clone is a singleton in its sample. The chain employs TRBV27 and TRBJ2-7; TRBD2 matches at 11 bases. The CDR3 length is 15 residues. Germline values: CDR1 MNHEY, CDR2 SMNVEV (reference sequence). The ends lost 5 bases at V and 3 bases at J; junction bases unmatched: 6. The CDR3 bases are TGTGCCAGCAGTCCCGAGGGACTAGCGGACTACGAGCAGTACTTC. As protein: CASSPEGLADYEQYF.

The V gene is TRBV29-1, the J gene TRBJ2-1, with TRBD2 matching 9 bases. The CDR3 runs 15 residues. CDR1 and CDR2 (germline): SQVTM, ANQGSEA. Losses at the gene ends were 2 bases for V and 6 bases for J; bases not matched to a gene: 8. In DNA form, the CDR3 reads TGCAGCGTTGAATTGGGCCCACTAGCGGGCAATGAGCAGTTCTTC. The encoded protein is CSVELGPLAGNEQFF.

V gene TRBV5-4 combines with J gene TRBJ2-5, with D perhaps TRBD1 or TRBD2 (6 bases each). Germline CDR1 and CDR2: SGHNT and YYREEE (reference sequence). Trimming left V 5 bases short and J 2 bases short, with 19 bases between. The CDR3 spans 16 residues. CDR3 amino acids: CASRPEGEALQETQYF. The CDR3 DNA reads TGTGCCAGCAGACCTGAGGGGGAGGCCCTTCAAGAGACCCAGTACTTC.

Regarding this clone: Within the sample, other DNA sequences also encode this same CDR3. The chain is built from TRBV9 and TRBJ1-2; D gene ambiguous. The CDR3 spans 12 residues. Trimming shortened V by 3 bases and J by 6 bases, and 9 bases separated the two germline ends. Germline CDR1 reads SGDLS; CDR2 reads YYNGEE. The CDR3, as DNA: TGTGCCAGCAGCGGGAACAGAGATGGCTACACCTTC. Protein sequence: CASSGNRDGYTF.

The chain recombines TRBV30 with TRBJ2-7, with 11 bases that match TRBD2. Germline loops: CDR1 GTSNPN, CDR2 SVGIG (reference sequence). V was clipped by 0 bases and J by 2 bases; unmatched bases: 6. CDR3 size: 16 residues. The CDR3 spells CAWSVRLAGPPYEQYF. Written as DNA, the CDR3 is TGTGCCTGGAGTGTAAGACTAGCGGGACCCCCCTACGAGCAGTACTTC.

Here the CDR3 DNA reads TGTGCCACCAGCAGGGAACAGGGGGCGCTTCGACTTGAGCAGTTCTTC. As protein: CATSREQGALRLEQFF. The chain is built from TRBV15 and TRBJ2-1; 9 bases line up with TRBD1. CDR3 length equals 16 residues. V shed 3 bases, J shed 9 bases, and the junction held 12 bases outside the gene matches. CDR1 is LNHNV and CDR2 is YYDKDF in the germline V gene (reference sequence).

The J gene is TRBJ2-1, the V gene TRBV6-5; D gene unclear. Per germline, CDR1 MNHEY and CDR2 SVGAGI. V was cut by 2 bases and J by 7 bases, with 9 bases left in between. This CDR3 comprises 13 residues. The CDR3 region is CASSYVWGNEQFF. The CDR3, as DNA: TGTGCCAGCAGTTACGTGTGGGGAAATGAGCAGTTCTTC.

This sequence joins TRBV9 and TRBJ2-2, with 7 bases matching TRBD2. V dropped 7 bases and J dropped 5; count of bases not matched to a gene: 8. Germline CDR1 SGDLS, CDR2 YYNGEE. The length of the CDR3 is 14 residues. CDR3 nucleotides: TGTGCCAGCGGAGGGAGGGGAAGTACCGGGGAGCTGTTTTTT. Translated, it gives CASGGRGSTGELFF.

The chain recombines TRBV5-6 with TRBJ1-5; TRBD1 is a possible D gene (5 bases). The ends were cut back, 4 bases at V and 6 bases at J, with 17 bases in the middle. The V gene's germline CDR1 is SGHDT and CDR2 YYEEEE. The CDR3 runs 15 residues. The CDR3 loop is CASSPWEGLGQPQHF. The CDR3, as DNA: TGTGCCAGCAGCCCATGGGAGGGACTGGGTCAGCCCCAGCATTTT.

This clone was detected once. The chain is built from TRBV7-9 and TRBJ1-1; D unresolved. Per germline, CDR1 SEHNR and CDR2 FQNEAQ (reference sequence). V was cut by 5 bases and J by 3 bases, with 10 bases left in between. The CDR3 extends over 13 amino acids. The CDR3 is CASSPPRDTEAFF. CDR3 coding DNA: TGTGCCAGCAGCCCCCCCCGGGACACTGAAGCTTTCTTT.

The CDR3 protein is CASSSSRVHYEQYF. The DNA for the CDR3 is TGTGCCAGCAGTTCCAGCAGGGTCCACTACGAGCAGTACTTC. The genes are TRBV27 and TRBJ2-7; perhaps TRBD1 as D (5 bases). Trimming left V 4 bases short and J 3 bases short, with 13 bases between. This CDR3 region has 14 residues. In germline, CDR1 is MNHEY, CDR2 SMNVEV (reference sequence).

As DNA, the CDR3 is TGTGCCAGCAGTTCGCGGGAGCAACCCTACGAGCAGTACTTC. Its protein is CASSSREQPYEQYF. The chain uses TRBV27 and TRBJ2-7; 7 nucleotides align to TRBD2. Germline V gene data show CDR1 as MNHEY and CDR2 as SMNVEV (reference sequence). V lost 4 bases, J lost 2 bases, and 5 bases stayed unmatched. This CDR3 has 14 amino acids.

V and J are TRBV10-2 and TRBJ2-1, with TRBD2 matching over 11 bases. V dropped 3 bases and J dropped 0; count of bases not matched to a gene: 4. The CDR3 runs to 17 residues. Germline V gene lookup returns CDR1 WSHSY and CDR2 SAAADI. CDR3 nucleotides: TGCGCCAGCAGTGATAGTAGCGGGGGGGGCTCCTACAATGAGCAGTTCTTC. It specifies CASSDSSGGGSYNEQFF.

The CDR3 coding sequence is TGTGCCAGCAGTGGGGACGGACTGTCCTACGAGCAGTACTTC. This gives the protein CASSGDGLSYEQYF. The rearrangement links TRBV6-5 to TRBJ2-7, with D possibly called TRBD1 or TRBD2 (5 bases each). The germline V and J ends were trimmed by 5 bases and 1 base, with 12 bases remaining between them. The germline CDR1 and CDR2 sequences are MNHEY and SVGAGI. The CDR3 extends over 14 amino acids.

This clone was seen only once. The gene calls are TRBV7-6 and TRBJ2-3; 7 bases align to TRBD1. With V trimmed by 2 bases and J by 4 bases, 0 bases remained unmatched. CDR3 length equals 13 residues. The germline gives CDR1 SGHVS, CDR2 FNYEAQ. The CDR3 DNA is TGTGCCAGCAGCTTAACAGGGGCAGATACGCAGTATTTT. It translates to CASSLTGADTQYF.

The chain is built from TRBV6-1 and TRBJ1-3; TRBD1 might be the D (6 bases). V gave up 6 bases and J gave up 2 bases, with 14 bases separating them. Germline V gives CDR1 MNHNS, CDR2 SASEGT. The CDR3 is made up of 15 amino acids. The CDR3 sequence is CASRTDEGAGNTIYF. DNA for the CDR3: TGTGCCAGCAGGACCGACGAGGGGGCTGGAAACACCATATATTTT.

CDR3: CASSEEDWAAEAFF. The CDR3 DNA sequence: TGTGCCAGCAGTGAAGAGGACTGGGCGGCTGAAGCTTTCTTT. The rearrangement links TRBV2 to TRBJ1-1; D unclear. From germline, CDR1 is SNHLY and CDR2 FYNNEI. This CDR3 contains 14 residues. Trimming cost V 1 base and J 6 bases, with 12 bases left between them.

J is TRBJ2-7 and V is TRBV6-6; TRBD2 aligns across 7 bases. The length of the CDR3 is 14 residues. Germline V gives CDR1 MNHNY, CDR2 SVGAGI (reference sequence). V trimming: 4 bases; J trimming: 2 bases; junction bases outside the gene matches: 5. CDR3 bases: TGTGCCAGCAGTTTTGGGGGGGGGACCTACGAGCAGTACTTC. Amino acids: CASSFGGGTYEQYF.

The chain couples TRBV6-1 to TRBJ2-7; TRBD1 matches at 10 bases. The V segment lost 3 bases and the J segment 6 bases; nucleotides outside the gene matches: 8. The CDR3 consists of 15 residues. Germline CDR1 and CDR2: MNHNS and SASEGT. The CDR3 region is CASSDGTGVRGEQYF. The CDR3, as DNA: TGTGCCAGCAGTGATGGGACAGGGGTCCGTGGCGAGCAGTACTTC.

The genes are TRBV5-8 and TRBJ2-7; no clear D gene. The V gene lost 0 bases and the J gene lost 3 bases, with 4 bases spanning the gap. The CDR3 spans 12 residues. The germline V gene encodes CDR1 SGHTS and CDR2 YDEGEE. The CDR3 DNA follows: TGTGCCAGCAGCTTGGTCGTCTACGAGCAGTACTTC. It encodes CASSLVVYEQYF. The variable domain in full, completed from reference TRBV5-8 and TRBJ2-7, reads EAGVTQSPTHLIKTRGQQATLRCSPISGHTSVYWYQQALGLGLQFLLWYDEGEERNRGNFPPRFSGRQFPNYSSELNVNALELEDSALYLCASSLVVYEQYFGPGTRLTVT.

This clone has just a few counts. The chain is built from TRBV7-9 and TRBJ1-1; D uncertain. This CDR3 spans 13 amino acids. Trimming removed 5 bases from V and 3 bases from J, with 10 bases in between. CDR1 is SEHNR and CDR2 is FQNEAQ in the germline V gene (reference sequence). The chain's CDR3 is CASSIQEDTEAFF. CDR3 nucleotide sequence: TGTGCCAGCAGCATTCAGGAGGACACTGAAGCTTTCTTT.

Of note for this clone: The sample holds other DNA sequences that translate to the same CDR3. The rearrangement links TRBV9 to TRBJ2-7; no definite D call. The germline CDR1 and CDR2 sequences are SGDLS and YYNGEE. V was trimmed by 1 base and J by 0 bases, leaving 11 bases between them. The CDR3 length is 15 residues. The CDR3 DNA follows: TGTGCCAGCAGCGTATCTGGGCTCAGCTCCTACGAGCAGTACTTC. It encodes CASSVSGLSSYEQYF.

This chain joins TRBV5-1 and TRBJ1-1; 7 bases line up with TRBD1. V shed 4 bases, J shed 0 bases, and the junction held 6 bases outside the gene matches. CDR1 is SGHRS, CDR2 YFSETQ, per germline. This CDR3 region has 15 residues. The CDR3 nucleotides are TGCGCCAGCAGCGCCGGGACAGAGCTGAACACTGAAGCTTTCTTT. Its protein product is CASSAGTELNTEAFF.

J is TRBJ2-4 and V is TRBV7-9, with D maybe TRBD1 (5 bases). The V end was cut by 0 bases, the J end by 6 bases, with 12 bases between. Germline V lookup: CDR1 SEHNR, CDR2 FQNEAQ (reference sequence). This CDR3 region has 15 residues. The CDR3 nucleotides are TGTGCCAGCAGCTTAGCGCAGGGTGTGCTAAACATTCAGTACTTC. Its protein is CASSLAQGVLNIQYF. Drawing the rest from reference TRBV7-9 and TRBJ2-4, the complete variable domain is DTGVSQNPRHKITKRGQNVTFRCDPISEHNRLYWYRQTLGQGPEFLTYFQNEAQLEKSRLLSDRFSAERPKGSFSTLEIQRTEQGDSAMYLCASSLAQGVLNIQYFGAGTRLSVL.

The V gene is TRBV14, the J gene TRBJ2-4; D is unclear. Trimming shortened V by 0 bases and J by 9 bases, and 15 bases separated the two germline ends. The CDR3 has 15 residues. CDR1 and CDR2 (germline): SGHDN, FVKESK. As DNA, the CDR3 is TGTGCCAGCAGCCAAGATATTTCCCGACCCGGCATTCAGTACTTC. Its translation is CASSQDISRPGIQYF.